In its sample, the clone carrying this T cell receptor beta chain was seen a few times. Its antigen remains unknown. TCRdb passed the 5' RACE reads through MiXCR, listing each CDR3 protein once. Of approximately 300,000 distinct CDR3 sequences in the sample, 9.5% were seen once. The data belong to a study of identical twins. Findings and caveats of the study: Potential partial confounding of zero-insertion analyses by invariant MAIT and iNKT cells was noted. Abundant beta clonotypes from cord blood had fewer insertions, unlike memory repertoires, which showed none.

V was pared by 0 bases and J by 3 bases, with 7 bases between. Germline CDR1 is SGHKS and CDR2 is YYEKEE (reference sequence). The CDR3 covers 14 residues. These data also formed part of another study, on yellow fever vaccine responses in identical twins.

Source material: CD8+ T cells sorted from blood. The chain combines TRBV5-5 with TRBJ2-4; D tentatively fits TRBD1 or TRBD2 (5 bases each). The receptor was isolated from a woman aged 18-29 years in good health. CDR3 in amino acids: CASSLGDLKNIQYF. CDR3 nucleotides: TGTGCCAGCAGCTTGGGGGACCTCAAAAACATTCAGTACTTC.